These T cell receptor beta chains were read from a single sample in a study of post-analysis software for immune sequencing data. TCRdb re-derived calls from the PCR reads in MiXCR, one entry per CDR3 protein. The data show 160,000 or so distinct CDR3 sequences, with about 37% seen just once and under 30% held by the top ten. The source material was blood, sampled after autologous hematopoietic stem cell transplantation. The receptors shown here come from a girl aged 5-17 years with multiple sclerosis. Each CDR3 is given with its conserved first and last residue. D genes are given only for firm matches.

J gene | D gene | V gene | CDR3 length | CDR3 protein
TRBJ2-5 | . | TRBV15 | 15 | CATSRVYEGEETQYF
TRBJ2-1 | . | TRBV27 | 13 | CASSPTRGDEQFF
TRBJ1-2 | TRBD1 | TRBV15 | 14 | CATSRGEGANGYTF
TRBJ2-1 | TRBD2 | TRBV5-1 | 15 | CASSAELAGYNEQFF
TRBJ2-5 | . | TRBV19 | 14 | CASSPHGGSETQYF
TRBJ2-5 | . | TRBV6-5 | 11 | CASSYSGTQYF
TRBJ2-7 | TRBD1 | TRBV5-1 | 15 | CASSFPDRATYEQYF
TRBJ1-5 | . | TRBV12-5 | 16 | CASVRGTQSSNQPQHF
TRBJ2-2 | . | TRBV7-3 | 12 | CASRVPTGELFF
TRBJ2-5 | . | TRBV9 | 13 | CASRGRDGETQYF
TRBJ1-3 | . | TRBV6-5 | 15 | CASSRQPGSGNTIYF
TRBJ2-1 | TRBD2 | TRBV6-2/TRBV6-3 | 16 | CASIGRGTSSYNEQFF
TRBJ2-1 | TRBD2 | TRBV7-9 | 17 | CASSPVIAGAVYNEQFF
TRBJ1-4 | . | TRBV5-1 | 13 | CATAGSAGEKRFF
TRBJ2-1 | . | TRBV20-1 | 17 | CSARGVTGRDPQETQFF
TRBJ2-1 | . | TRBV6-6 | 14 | CASRLAETYNEQFF
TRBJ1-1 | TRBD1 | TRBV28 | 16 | CASSLWDSEATEGAFF
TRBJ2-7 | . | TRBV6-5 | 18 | CASSYSRGWQESSYEQYF
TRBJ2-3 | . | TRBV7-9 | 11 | CASSTGDTQYF
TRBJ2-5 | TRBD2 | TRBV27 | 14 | CASSLAGGWNEQYF
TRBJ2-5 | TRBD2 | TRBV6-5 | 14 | CASSYSSGRETQYF
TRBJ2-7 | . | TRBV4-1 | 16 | CASSQGGDTGSYEQYF
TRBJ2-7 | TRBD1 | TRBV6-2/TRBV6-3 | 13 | CASRTGGFYEQYF
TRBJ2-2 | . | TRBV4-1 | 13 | CASSQEGPGELFF
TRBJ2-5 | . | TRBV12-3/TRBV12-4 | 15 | CASSLSEGDQETQYF
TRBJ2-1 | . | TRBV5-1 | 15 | CASSLGDQNHNEQFF
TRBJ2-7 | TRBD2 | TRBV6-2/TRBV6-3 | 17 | CASSYSGLAGHSYEQYF
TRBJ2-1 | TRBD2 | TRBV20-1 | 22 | CSAVSMELPGLAIPSSYNEQFF
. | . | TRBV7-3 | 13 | CASSPNRAETQYF
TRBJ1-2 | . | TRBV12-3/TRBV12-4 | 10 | CASSQYGYTF
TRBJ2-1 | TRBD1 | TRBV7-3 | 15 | CASSLTGEVRNEQFF
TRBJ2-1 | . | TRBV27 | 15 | CASSFDRSSYNEQFF
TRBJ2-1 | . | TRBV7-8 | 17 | CASSLEQSPRWGNEQFF
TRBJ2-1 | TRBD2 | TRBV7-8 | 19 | CASSLARVAGGVRYNEKFF
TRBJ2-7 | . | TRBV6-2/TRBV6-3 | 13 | CASRETISYEQYF
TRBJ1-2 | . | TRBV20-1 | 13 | CSALTGISYGYTF
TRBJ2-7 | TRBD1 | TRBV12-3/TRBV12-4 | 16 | CASSLVRTGAGGEQYF
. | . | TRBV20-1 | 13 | CSAQTGSAYEQYF
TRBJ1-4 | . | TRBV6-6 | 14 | CASSSRGSNEKLFF
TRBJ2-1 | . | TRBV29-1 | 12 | CSVGSSYNEQFF
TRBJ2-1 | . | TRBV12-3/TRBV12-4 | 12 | CVSRRSYNEQFF
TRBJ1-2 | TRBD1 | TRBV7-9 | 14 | CASSPSGTGDGYTF
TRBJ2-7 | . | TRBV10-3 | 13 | CAISDDGTYEQYF
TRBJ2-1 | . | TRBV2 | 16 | CASSVLGRSSYNEQFF
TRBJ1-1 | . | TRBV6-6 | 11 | CASQRTTEAFF
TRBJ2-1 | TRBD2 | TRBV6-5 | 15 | CASKNSGSWDNEQFF